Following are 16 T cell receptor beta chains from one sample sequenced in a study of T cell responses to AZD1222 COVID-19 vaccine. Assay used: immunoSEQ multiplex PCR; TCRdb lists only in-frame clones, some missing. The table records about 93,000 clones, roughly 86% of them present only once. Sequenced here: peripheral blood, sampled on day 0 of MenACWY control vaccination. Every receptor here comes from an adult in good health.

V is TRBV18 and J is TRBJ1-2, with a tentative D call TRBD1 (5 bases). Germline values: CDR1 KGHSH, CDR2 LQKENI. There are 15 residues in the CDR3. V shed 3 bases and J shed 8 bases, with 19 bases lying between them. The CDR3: CASSPSRQLLEGYTF. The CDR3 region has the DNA TGTGCCAGCTCACCTTCCCGACAGCTACTAGAGGGCTACACCTTC.

Written as DNA, the CDR3 is TGTGCCACCAGTGATTACCGGGAGGATCAGCCCCAGCATTTT. Its protein is CATSDYREDQPQHF. V usage is TRBV24-1 and J usage is TRBJ1-5; D is unresolved. Germline V gives CDR1 KGHDR, CDR2 SFDVKD. With 2 bases removed from V and 5 bases from J, the gap between germline ends came to 9 bases. This CDR3 is 14 amino acids long.

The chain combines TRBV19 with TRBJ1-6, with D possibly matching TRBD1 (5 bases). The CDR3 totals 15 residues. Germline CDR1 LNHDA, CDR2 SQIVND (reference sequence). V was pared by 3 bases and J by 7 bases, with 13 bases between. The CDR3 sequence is CASSMGGGRNSPLHF. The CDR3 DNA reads TGTGCCAGTAGTATGGGGGGGGGACGGAATTCACCCCTCCACTTT.

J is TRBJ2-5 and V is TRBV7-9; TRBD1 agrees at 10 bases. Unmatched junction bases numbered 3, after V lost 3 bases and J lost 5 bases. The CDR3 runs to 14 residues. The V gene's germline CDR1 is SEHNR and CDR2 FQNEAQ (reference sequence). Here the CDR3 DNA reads TGTGCCAGCAGCTTGACAGGGGGCTACGAGACCCAGTACTTC. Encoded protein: CASSLTGGYETQYF.

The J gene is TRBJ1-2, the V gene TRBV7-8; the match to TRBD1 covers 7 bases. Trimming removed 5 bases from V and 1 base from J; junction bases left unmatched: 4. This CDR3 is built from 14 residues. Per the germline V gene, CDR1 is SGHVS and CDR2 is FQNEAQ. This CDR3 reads CASSRTGDNYGYTF. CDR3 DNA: TGTGCCAGCAGCCGGACAGGAGATAACTATGGCTACACCTTC. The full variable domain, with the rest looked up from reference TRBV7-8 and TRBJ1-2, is GAGVSQSPRYKVAKRGQDVALRCDPISGHVSLFWYQQALGQGPEFLTYFQNEAQLDKSGLPSDRFFAERPEGSVSTLKIQRTQQEDSAVYLCASSRTGDNYGYTFGSGTRLTVV.

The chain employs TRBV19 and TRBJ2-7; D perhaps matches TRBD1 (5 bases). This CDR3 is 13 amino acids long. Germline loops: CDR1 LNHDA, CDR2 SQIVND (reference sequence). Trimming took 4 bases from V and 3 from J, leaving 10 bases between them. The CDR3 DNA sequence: TGTGCCAGTAGTAGGTCCCAGGGCTACGAGCAGTACTTC. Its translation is CASSRSQGYEQYF.

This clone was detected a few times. The CDR3 region has the DNA TGTGCCAGCAGCCAAGATGGGGGCTCGGGCACCGGGGAGCTGTTTTTT. This codes for CASSQDGGSGTGELFF. The chain carries TRBV3-1 (or the pseudogene TRBV3-2) and TRBJ2-2; weak D call: TRBD1 (6 bases). V was shortened by 0 bases and J by 4 bases, with 12 bases between the two germline ends. Looked up from germline, CDR1 is LGHDT and CDR2 is YNNKEL (reference sequence). The CDR3 consists of 16 residues.

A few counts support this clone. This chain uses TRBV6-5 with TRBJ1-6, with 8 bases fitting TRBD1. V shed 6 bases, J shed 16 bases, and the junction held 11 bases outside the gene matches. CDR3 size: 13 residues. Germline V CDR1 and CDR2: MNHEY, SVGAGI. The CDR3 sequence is CASRSQGVLTLHF. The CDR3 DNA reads TGTGCCAGCAGGTCACAGGGGGTCCTTACTCTCCACTTT.

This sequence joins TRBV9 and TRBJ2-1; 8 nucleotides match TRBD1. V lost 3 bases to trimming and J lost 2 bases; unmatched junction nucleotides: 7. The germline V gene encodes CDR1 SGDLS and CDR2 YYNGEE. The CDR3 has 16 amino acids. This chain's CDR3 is CASSDEDRVTYNEQFF. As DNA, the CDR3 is TGTGCCAGCAGCGATGAGGACAGGGTCACCTACAATGAGCAGTTCTTC.

As DNA, the CDR3 is TGTGCCAGCAGCTTATCGGGGGGGCCCTACGAGCAGTACTTC. This encodes CASSLSGGPYEQYF. V and J are TRBV7-3 and TRBJ2-7, with 8 bases identical to TRBD2. CDR1 is SGHTA, CDR2 FQGTGA, per germline. J was trimmed by 2 bases and V by 2 bases; bases with no gene match: 2. CDR3 size: 14 residues.

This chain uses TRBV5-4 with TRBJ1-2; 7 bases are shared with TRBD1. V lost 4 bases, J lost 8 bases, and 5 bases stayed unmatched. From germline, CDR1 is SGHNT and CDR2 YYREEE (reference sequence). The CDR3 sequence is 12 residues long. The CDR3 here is CASSPQGSGYTF. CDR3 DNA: TGTGCCAGCAGCCCACAGGGGTCGGGCTACACCTTC.

The CDR3: CASSSNMDGSDTGELFF. Here the CDR3 DNA reads TGTGCCAGCAGCTCCAACATGGATGGTTCGGACACCGGGGAGCTGTTTTTT. This chain connects TRBV7-9 to TRBJ2-2; D not resolved. This CDR3 has 17 residues. Looked up from germline, CDR1 is SEHNR and CDR2 is FQNEAQ (reference sequence). V shed 4 bases and J shed 3 bases, with 18 bases lying between them.

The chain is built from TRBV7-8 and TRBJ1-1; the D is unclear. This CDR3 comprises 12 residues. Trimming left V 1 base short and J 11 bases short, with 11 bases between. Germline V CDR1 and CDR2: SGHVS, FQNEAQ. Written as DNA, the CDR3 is TGTGCCAGCAGCTTAGACGCGACGACGGCTTTCTTT. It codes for CASSLDATTAFF.

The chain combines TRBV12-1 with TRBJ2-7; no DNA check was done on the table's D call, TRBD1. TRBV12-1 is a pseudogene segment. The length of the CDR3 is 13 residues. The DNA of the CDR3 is TGTGCCAGCAGCCGGGGACAGCAATACGAGCAGTACTTC. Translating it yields CASSRGQQYEQYF.

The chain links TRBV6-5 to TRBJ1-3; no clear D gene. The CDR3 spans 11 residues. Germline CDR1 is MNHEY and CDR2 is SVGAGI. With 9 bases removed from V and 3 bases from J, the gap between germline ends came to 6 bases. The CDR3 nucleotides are TGTGCCAGTTGGAGTGGAAACACCATATATTTT. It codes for CASWSGNTIYF.

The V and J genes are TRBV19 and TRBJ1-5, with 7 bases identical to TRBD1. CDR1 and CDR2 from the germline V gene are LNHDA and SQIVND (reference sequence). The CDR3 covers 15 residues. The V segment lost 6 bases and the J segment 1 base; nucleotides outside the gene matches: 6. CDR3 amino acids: CASRPPGGSNQPQHF. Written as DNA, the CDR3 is TGTGCCAGTAGGCCCCCAGGGGGGAGCAATCAGCCCCAGCATTTT.